This entry concerns a single T cell receptor beta chain. The sample is drawn from a study of technical replicates of blood from a handful of donors. V was clipped by 0 bases and J by 9 bases, with 6 bases between them. Looked up from germline, CDR1 is DFQATT and CDR2 is SNEGSKA (reference sequence). The CDR3 consists of 11 residues. Using immunoSEQ multiplex PCR, the repertoire was profiled, and TCRdb retains in-frame clones only, with some absent. The data contain 62,000 or so clones, 70% to 90% of them singletons. This chain joins TRBV20-1 and TRBJ2-1; no clear D gene. This receptor was taken from a human donor in good health. Some clones in this sample may be carry-over from other donors' samples. Sequencing was carried out using PBMCs. CDR3: CSARDLREQFF. The CDR3 nucleotides read TGCAGTGCTAGAGATTTGCGTGAGCAGTTCTTC.